This T cell receptor (beta chain) derives from a study of shared clonotypes between healthy human individuals. General study results and limits: Rarefaction showed sorted-subset sequencing was incomplete despite large depth.

Remarks on this clone: What it binds is not known.

Here immunoSEQ multiplex PCR was the method, and the copy in TCRdb shows in-frame clones only, minus some. This table has a few hundred thousand clones, almost 97% appearing once. Germline lookup yields CDR1 LNHDA and CDR2 SQIVND (reference sequence). CDR3 size: 18 residues. With V trimmed by 3 bases and J by 3 bases, 14 bases remained unmatched. The sequenced material came from naive CD4+ T cells sorted from blood. As to subset: CD45RA+ positively selected. This clonotype originated in a woman aged 30 to 39 in good health. J is TRBJ2-7 and V is TRBV19; 10 bases are shared with TRBD1. CDR3 bases: TGTGCCAGTAGTATCGGGTTGACAGGGGGCTTTCAAAGCTACGAGCAGTACTTC. Its translation is CASSIGLTGGFQSYEQYF. The full variable domain, completed using reference TRBV19 and TRBJ2-7, is DGGITQSPKYLFRKEGQNVTLSCEQNLNHDAMYWYRQDPGQGLRLIYYSQIVNDFQKGDIAEGYSVSREKKESFPLTVTSAQKNPTAFYLCASSIGLTGGFQSYEQYFGPGTRLTVT.